A single sample gave rise to the 25 T cell receptor beta chains below, sequenced in a study of T cell changes during pregnancy in multiple sclerosis. TCRdb keeps only in-frame clones here, not all; method: immunoSEQ multiplex PCR. The data contain 45,000 to 60,000 clones, over 85% of them singletons. The sample here was CD4+ T cells from peripheral blood mononuclear cells, taken before pregnancy. The receptors derive from a female donor with multiple sclerosis, enrolled in a pregnancy study.

The table lists this clone with a few counts. The chain carries TRBV5-8 and TRBJ2-7, with D possibly matching TRBD1 (6 bases). Germline assignment: CDR1 SGHTS and CDR2 YDEGEE. Trimming removed 5 bases from V and 2 bases from J, with 14 bases in between. The CDR3 covers 14 residues. The CDR3 sequence: CASRSRKGAYEQYF. CDR3 sequence (DNA): TGTGCCAGCAGATCAAGAAAGGGGGCCTACGAGCAGTACTTC.

In this sample, this clone turned up many times. The CDR3 DNA reads as TGTGCCAGCAGGACGAAGGGGGGACAGGGGGCTCAAGACGGCTATGGCTACACCTTC. This sequence encodes CASRTKGGQGAQDGYGYTF. The chain joins TRBV2 to TRBJ1-2; 12 nucleotides agree with TRBD1. Losses at the gene ends were 6 bases for V and 4 bases for J; bases not matched to a gene: 18. This CDR3 has 19 amino acids. Germline V gene data show CDR1 as SNHLY and CDR2 as FYNNEI.

This rearrangement joins TRBV19 to TRBJ2-3, with TRBD2 matching 10 bases. Germline V gene sequence: CDR1 LNHDA, CDR2 SQIVND (reference sequence). The CDR3 has 15 amino acids. The V and J ends lost 4 bases and 5 bases, in that order; junction bases with no gene match: 6. CDR3 nucleotide sequence: TGTGCCAGTAGTAACCTAGCGGGAGCTGGAGATACGCAGTATTTT. Protein sequence: CASSNLAGAGDTQYF.

This chain uses TRBV27 with TRBJ2-3; no reliable D call. V shed 6 bases and J shed 0 bases, with 4 bases lying between them. Germline V gene lookup returns CDR1 MNHEY and CDR2 SMNVEV (reference sequence). The CDR3 contains 12 residues. Written as DNA, the CDR3 is TGTGCCAGCAGCCGGAGCACAGATACGCAGTATTTT. It specifies CASSRSTDTQYF.

This clone was detected once. The rearrangement links TRBV5-1 to TRBJ2-1, with TRBD2 identical over 13 bases. This CDR3 contains 14 residues. Per germline, CDR1 SGHRS and CDR2 YFSETQ. Trimming took 4 bases from V and 9 from J; bases not matched to a gene: 4. The CDR3 spells CASSHGLAGVEQFF. DNA for the CDR3: TGCGCCAGCAGCCACGGACTAGCGGGAGTTGAGCAGTTCTTC.

The gene calls are TRBV6-5 and TRBJ2-7; 11 nucleotides line up with TRBD1. V shed 5 bases and J 3 bases; nucleotides not matched to a gene: 6. The germline V gene encodes CDR1 MNHEY and CDR2 SVGAGI. This CDR3 region has 15 residues. The CDR3 DNA sequence: TGTGCCAGCAGTCCAGGGGGGACAGGGGGCTACGAGCAGTACTTC. It is translated as CASSPGGTGGYEQYF.

This clone has only one observation. The chain links TRBV7-2 to TRBJ2-1; TRBD2 might be the D (6 bases). Germline V gene sequence: CDR1 SGHTA, CDR2 FQGNSA. Trimming took 6 bases from V and 2 from J, leaving 14 bases between them. The CDR3 loop spans 15 amino acids. The CDR3 DNA is TGTGCCAGCAGTACTAGCCGGGCTGCCTACAATGAGCAGTTCTTC. This codes for CASSTSRAAYNEQFF.

This clone occurred once. This rearrangement joins TRBV11-2 to TRBJ2-7; 8 positions agree with TRBD1. The CDR3 length is 14 residues. With V trimmed by 0 bases and J by 7 bases, 5 bases remained unmatched. Germline CDR1 SGHAT, CDR2 FQNNGV. CDR3 region: CASSLDRGRREQYF. The CDR3, as DNA: TGTGCCAGCAGCTTAGACAGGGGGCGGCGGGAGCAGTACTTC. The full variable domain, its missing parts supplied by reference TRBV11-2 and TRBJ2-7, is EAGVAQSPRYKIIEKRQSVAFWCNPISGHATLYWYQQILGQGPKLLIQFQNNGVVDDSQLPKDRFSAERLKGVDSTLKIQPAKLEDSAVYLCASSLDRGRREQYFGPGTRLTVT.

CDR3 bases: TGTGCCAGCAGCCAGAGTGCTGCAAGCCTTAGCGGGAGGGCCTACGAGCAGTACTTC. Residues: CASSQSAASLSGRAYEQYF. This chain joins TRBV4-2 and TRBJ2-7, with TRBD2 matching over 11 bases. In germline, CDR1 is LGHNA, CDR2 YNFKEQ. The V and J ends lost 3 bases and 2 bases, in that order; junction bases with no gene match: 15. This CDR3 contains 19 residues.

The chain combines TRBV28 with TRBJ2-5, with D unclear. CDR1 and CDR2 from the germline V gene are MDHEN and SYDVKM. This CDR3 spans 14 amino acids. V was cut by 6 bases and J by 2 bases, with 13 bases left in between. CDR3 in DNA: TGTGCCAGCAGGTCTCGGCCAGGACAAGAGACCCAGTACTTC. Translating it yields CASRSRPGQETQYF.

The chain carries TRBV5-1 and TRBJ2-3; 13 bases line up with TRBD2. The CDR3 totals 17 residues. V was clipped by 4 bases and J by 2 bases; unmatched bases: 7. CDR1 is SGHRS, CDR2 YFSETQ, per germline. The DNA for the CDR3 is TGCGCCAGCAGCCAAGGACTAGCGGGAGCTTACACAGATACGCAGTATTTT. Translation gives CASSQGLAGAYTDTQYF.

Written as DNA, the CDR3 is TGTGCCAGCAGTTTAAGGGGTCGTCTTAACACTGAAGCTTTCTTT. Translating it yields CASSLRGRLNTEAFF. The rearrangement joins TRBV28 to TRBJ1-1, with D tentatively TRBD1 (5 bases). This CDR3 spans 15 amino acids. Trimming pared 2 bases from V and 2 bases from J, leaving 12 bases between. Germline CDR1 reads MDHEN; CDR2 reads SYDVKM.

The chain has TRBV29-1 and TRBJ2-7; 14 nucleotides align to TRBD2. Looked up from germline, CDR1 is SQVTM and CDR2 is ANQGSEA. The CDR3 runs 13 residues. Trimming took 6 bases from V and 7 from J; bases not matched to a gene: 5. As DNA, the CDR3 is TGCAGCGTCCCGGGACTAGCGGGAGAAGAGCAGTACTTC. Protein sequence: CSVPGLAGEEQYF.

The count of this clone is one. V and J are TRBV19 and TRBJ2-3, with D possibly TRBD2 on 5 matching bases. The germline V gene encodes CDR1 LNHDA and CDR2 SQIVND (reference sequence). Trimming removed 3 bases from V and 3 bases from J, with 13 bases in between. The CDR3 extends over 15 amino acids. CDR3 bases: TGTGCCAGTAGTATCGGACCGGGGAGTACAGATACGCAGTATTTT. Translation: CASSIGPGSTDTQYF.

Only one count was recorded for this clone. This rearrangement joins TRBV5-1 to TRBJ2-3; D is unresolved. The CDR3 is 15 residues long. Looked up from germline, CDR1 is SGHRS and CDR2 is YFSETQ. With 2 bases removed from V and 2 bases from J, the gap between germline ends came to 12 bases. This CDR3 is CASSLFPRSTDTQYF. The CDR3 region has the DNA TGCGCCAGCAGCTTATTCCCCCGTTCCACAGATACGCAGTATTTT. The entire variable domain, with the rest obtained from reference TRBV5-1 and TRBJ2-3, is as follows: KAGVTQTPRYLIKTRGQQVTLSCSPISGHRSVSWYQQTPGQGLQFLFEYFSETQRNKGNFPGRFSGRQFSNSRSEMNVSTLELGDSALYLCASSLFPRSTDTQYFGPGTRLTVL.

The chain joins TRBV5-6 to TRBJ1-5, with D possibly being TRBD1 (5 bases). The CDR3 is 15 residues long. The V gene lost 2 bases and the J gene lost 3 bases, with 12 bases spanning the gap. Germline CDR1 is SGHDT and CDR2 is YYEEEE. The CDR3 spells CASSLSGAFNQPQHF. In nucleotides, the CDR3 is TGTGCCAGCAGCTTATCTGGGGCCTTCAATCAGCCCCAGCATTTT.

V usage is TRBV11-2 and J usage is TRBJ1-2; tentative D call: TRBD1 (5 bases). Germline-derived CDR1 and CDR2 are SGHAT and FQNNGV. The CDR3 extends over 15 amino acids. Trimming pared 0 bases from V and 4 bases from J, leaving 12 bases between. The CDR3 sequence: CASSLDPTVGYGYTF. The CDR3 DNA sequence: TGTGCCAGCAGCTTAGACCCGACAGTTGGCTATGGCTACACCTTC.

The gene calls are TRBV5-1 and TRBJ2-3; TRBD1 agrees at 8 bases. Trimming took 2 bases from V and 4 from J; bases not matched to a gene: 6. CDR1 and CDR2 (germline): SGHRS, YFSETQ. The length of the CDR3 is 15 residues. The CDR3: CASSFSGQGADTQYF. The CDR3 bases are TGCGCCAGCAGCTTTTCCGGACAGGGAGCAGATACGCAGTATTTT.

The rearrangement joins TRBV5-4 to TRBJ2-7, with no clear D. Germline lookup yields CDR1 SGHNT and CDR2 YYREEE (reference sequence). Deletions cut 3 bases from V and 0 bases from J, with 7 bases between. This CDR3 spans 13 amino acids. The CDR3 loop is CASSSSNSYEQYF. The CDR3 nucleotides read TGTGCCAGCAGCTCCAGTAACTCCTACGAGCAGTACTTC. The variable domain in full, with the rest retrieved from reference TRBV5-4 and TRBJ2-7, is ETGVTQSPTHLIKTRGQQVTLRCSSQSGHNTVSWYQQALGQGPQFIFQYYREEENGRGNFPPRFSGLQFPNYSSELNVNALELDDSALYLCASSSSNSYEQYFGPGTRLTVT.

CDR3 coding DNA: TGTGCCAGCAGCCTGAGTGGGACAAGCTCCTACGAGCAGTACTTC. It encodes CASSLSGTSSYEQYF. The chain employs TRBV5-6 and TRBJ2-7; weak D call: TRBD1 (6 bases). CDR1 SGHDT and CDR2 YYEEEE come from the germline V gene. CDR3 size: 15 residues. V dropped 4 bases and J dropped 0 bases, with 14 bases sitting between them.

V and J are TRBV27 and TRBJ2-7; no firm D call. The CDR3 is made up of 16 amino acids. Germline lookup yields CDR1 MNHEY and CDR2 SMNVEV (reference sequence). The ends were cut back, 4 bases at V and 0 bases at J, with 16 bases in the middle. The CDR3 sequence: CASSSKPLSGSYEQYF. The CDR3 nucleotides read TGTGCCAGCAGTTCGAAGCCACTCTCGGGCTCCTACGAGCAGTACTTC.

V gene TRBV5-1 combines with J gene TRBJ2-1; TRBD2 agrees at 11 bases. The V gene's germline CDR1 is SGHRS and CDR2 YFSETQ. The CDR3 totals 16 residues. V trimming: 0 bases; J trimming: 8 bases; junction bases outside the gene matches: 7. In DNA form, the CDR3 reads TGCGCCAGCAGCTTGGGTATAGCGGGAGGGGGGTATGAGCAGTTCTTC. This encodes CASSLGIAGGGYEQFF. Complete variable domain (other parts from reference TRBV5-1 and TRBJ2-1): KAGVTQTPRYLIKTRGQQVTLSCSPISGHRSVSWYQQTPGQGLQFLFEYFSETQRNKGNFPGRFSGRQFSNSRSEMNVSTLELGDSALYLCASSLGIAGGGYEQFFGPGTRLTVL.

This sequence joins TRBV15 and TRBJ2-6; D is perhaps TRBD1 (6 bases). The CDR3 runs 15 residues. V lost 5 bases to trimming and J lost 1 base, with 9 bases between them. Germline V gives CDR1 LNHNV, CDR2 YYDKDF (reference sequence). The DNA of the CDR3 is TGTGCCACCAGCGGAACAGGGTCTGGGGCCAACGTCCTGACTTTC. Translated, it gives CATSGTGSGANVLTF.

This chain connects TRBV10-3 to TRBJ2-2; maybe TRBD2 (5 bases). Trimming pared 0 bases from V and 7 bases from J, leaving 15 bases between. The germline CDR1 and CDR2 sequences are ENHRY and SYGVKD. The CDR3 totals 16 residues. The CDR3 region has the DNA TGTGCCATCAGTGAGTCGTCGGGGTTAAGTGGCGGGGAGCTGTTTTTT. Protein sequence: CAISESSGLSGGELFF.

This chain connects TRBV18 to TRBJ1-4, with D possibly TRBD1 on 5 matching bases. The V and J ends lost 2 bases and 8 bases respectively, with 9 bases between them. Germline loops: CDR1 KGHSH, CDR2 LQKENI. The CDR3 runs 13 residues. CDR3 residues: CASSPKTEEKLFF. Written as DNA, the CDR3 is TGTGCCAGCTCACCAAAGACAGAGGAAAAACTGTTTTTT.